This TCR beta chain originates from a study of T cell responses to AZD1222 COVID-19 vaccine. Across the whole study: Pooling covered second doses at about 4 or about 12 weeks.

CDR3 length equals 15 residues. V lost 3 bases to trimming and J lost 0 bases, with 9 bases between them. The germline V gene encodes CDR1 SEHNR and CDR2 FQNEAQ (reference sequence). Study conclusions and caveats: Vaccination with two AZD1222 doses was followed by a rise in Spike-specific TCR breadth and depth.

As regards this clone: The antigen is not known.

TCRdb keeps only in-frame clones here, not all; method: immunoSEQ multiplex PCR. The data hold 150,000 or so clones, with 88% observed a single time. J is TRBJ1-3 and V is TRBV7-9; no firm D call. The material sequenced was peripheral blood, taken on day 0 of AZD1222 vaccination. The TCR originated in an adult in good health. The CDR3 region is CASSFWIDSGNTIYF. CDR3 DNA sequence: TGTGCCAGCAGCTTTTGGATTGACTCTGGAAACACCATATATTTT.